This T cell receptor beta chain stems from a study of T cell responses to AZD1222 COVID-19 vaccine. Regarding the study as a whole: Two AZD1222 administrations were followed by greater Spike-specific TCR breadth and depth. All repertoire sampling was performed exclusively after the peak T cell response. Baseline seropositivity occurred in only a handful of AZD1222 recipients.

The repertoire was sequenced with immunoSEQ multiplex PCR; TCRdb's copy has only in-frame clones and lacks some. The sample holds some 200,000 clones, approximately 91% seen once. Concerning this clone: Antigen specificity is unknown.

This clonotype was obtained from an adult who received the AZD1222 COVID-19 vaccine. The source material was peripheral blood, sampled 28 days after the second AZD1222 dose.

The CDR3 sequence: CASTRTLNTEAFF. CDR3 nucleotide sequence: TGCGCCAGCACCCGAACATTGAACACTGAAGCTTTCTTT. The chain joins TRBV5-1 to TRBJ1-1; D is unresolved. The CDR3 is 13 amino acids. The germline V and J ends were trimmed by 6 bases and 0 bases, with 9 bases remaining between them. Germline assignment: CDR1 SGHRS and CDR2 YFSETQ.